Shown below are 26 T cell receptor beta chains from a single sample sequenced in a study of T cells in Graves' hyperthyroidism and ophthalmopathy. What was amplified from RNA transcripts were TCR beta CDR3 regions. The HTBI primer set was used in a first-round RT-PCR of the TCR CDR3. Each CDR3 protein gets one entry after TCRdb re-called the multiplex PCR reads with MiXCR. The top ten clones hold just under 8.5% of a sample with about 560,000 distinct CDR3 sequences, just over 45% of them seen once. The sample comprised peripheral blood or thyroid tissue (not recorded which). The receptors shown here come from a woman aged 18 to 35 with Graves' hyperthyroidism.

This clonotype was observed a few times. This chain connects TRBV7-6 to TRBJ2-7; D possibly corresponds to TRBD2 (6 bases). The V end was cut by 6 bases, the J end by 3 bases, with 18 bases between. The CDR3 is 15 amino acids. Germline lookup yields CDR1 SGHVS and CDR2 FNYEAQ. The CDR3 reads CASSTIRDSNYEQYF. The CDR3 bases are TGTGCCAGCAGTACAATCCGGGACTCAAACTACGAGCAGTACTTC.

The CDR3 loop is CASSFTSGPQETQYF. Written as DNA, the CDR3 is TGTGCCAGCAGCTTCACTAGCGGTCCCCAAGAGACCCAGTACTTC. This sequence joins TRBV7-2 and TRBJ2-5; TRBD2 matches at 8 bases. J was trimmed by 1 base and V by 3 bases; bases with no gene match: 4. CDR1 and CDR2 (germline): SGHTA, FQGNSA. The CDR3 spans 15 residues.

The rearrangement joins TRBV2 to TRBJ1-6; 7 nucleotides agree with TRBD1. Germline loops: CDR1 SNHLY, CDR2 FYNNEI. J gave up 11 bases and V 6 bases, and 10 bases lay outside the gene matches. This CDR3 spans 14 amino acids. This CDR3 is CASRGQVKSAPLHF. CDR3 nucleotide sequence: TGTGCCAGCAGAGGACAGGTTAAGAGTGCACCCCTCCACTTT.

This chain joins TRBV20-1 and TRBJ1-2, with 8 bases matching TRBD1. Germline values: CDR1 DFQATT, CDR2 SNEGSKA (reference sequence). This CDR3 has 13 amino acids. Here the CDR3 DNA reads TGCAGCGTTCCTACAGGGGGACCTTATGGCTACACCTTC. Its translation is CSVPTGGPYGYTF.

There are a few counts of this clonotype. The CDR3 DNA is TGTGCCAGCAGCGTTCTTGGGGGGGGTGATGGCTACACCTTC. Encoded protein: CASSVLGGGDGYTF. The rearrangement uses TRBV7-9 and TRBJ1-2; possibly TRBD1 for D (5 bases). CDR3 length equals 14 residues. CDR1 and CDR2 from the germline V gene are SEHNR and FQNEAQ (reference sequence). V was cut by 5 bases and J by 6 bases, with 16 bases left in between.

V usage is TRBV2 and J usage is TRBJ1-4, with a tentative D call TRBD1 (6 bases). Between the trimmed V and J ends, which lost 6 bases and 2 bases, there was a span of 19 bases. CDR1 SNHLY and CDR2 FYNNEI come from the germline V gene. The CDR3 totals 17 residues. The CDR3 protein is CASSLGTSLGTNEKLFF. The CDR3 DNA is TGTGCCAGCAGCTTGGGGACATCTCTAGGGACTAATGAAAAACTGTTTTTT.

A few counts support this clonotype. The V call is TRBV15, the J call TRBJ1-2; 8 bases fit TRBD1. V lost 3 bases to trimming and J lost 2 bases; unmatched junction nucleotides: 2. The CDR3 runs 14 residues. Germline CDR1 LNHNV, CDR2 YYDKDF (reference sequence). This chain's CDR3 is CATSSRTGNYGYTF. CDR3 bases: TGTGCCACCAGCAGTCGGACAGGGAACTATGGCTACACCTTC.

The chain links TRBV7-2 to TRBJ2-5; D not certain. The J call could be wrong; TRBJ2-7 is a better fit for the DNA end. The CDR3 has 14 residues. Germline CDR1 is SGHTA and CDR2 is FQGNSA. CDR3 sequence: CASSKSPLGREQYF. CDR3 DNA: TGTGCCAGCAGTAAGTCTCCCCTCGGGCGCGAGCAGTACTTC.

DNA of the CDR3: TGTGCCAGCAGCCCGGGTCCCCGCCAGGAGACCCAGTACTTC. Translating it yields CASSPGPRQETQYF. The J gene is TRBJ2-5, the V gene TRBV7-6; D remains ambiguous. CDR3 size: 14 residues. Germline V gene sequence: CDR1 SGHVS, CDR2 FNYEAQ. V was clipped by 5 bases and J by 5 bases, with 15 bases between them.

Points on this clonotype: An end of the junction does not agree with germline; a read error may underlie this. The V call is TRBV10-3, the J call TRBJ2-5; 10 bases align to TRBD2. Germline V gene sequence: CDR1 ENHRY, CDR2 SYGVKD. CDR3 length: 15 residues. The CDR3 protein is CASSFSWTSGETQYF. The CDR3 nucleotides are TGTGCCAGCAGTTTTTCCTGGACTAGCGGAGAGACCCAGTACTTC.

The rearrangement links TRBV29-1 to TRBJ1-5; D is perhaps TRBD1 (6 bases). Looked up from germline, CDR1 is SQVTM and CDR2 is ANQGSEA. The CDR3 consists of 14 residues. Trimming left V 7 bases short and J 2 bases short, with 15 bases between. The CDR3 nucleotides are TGCAGCGCTAGACAGGAAGGGGGCAATCAGCCCCAGCATTTT. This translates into CSARQEGGNQPQHF.

CDR3 coding DNA: TGTGCCAGCAGCTTGGGACCGGGAGCCACGTCCTACGAGCAGTACTTC. It encodes CASSLGPGATSYEQYF. This chain uses TRBV7-9 with TRBJ2-7; D possibly corresponds to TRBD2 (6 bases). The V gene lost 3 bases and the J gene lost 1 base, with 16 bases spanning the gap. This CDR3 contains 16 residues. The germline CDR1 and CDR2 sequences are SEHNR and FQNEAQ (reference sequence).

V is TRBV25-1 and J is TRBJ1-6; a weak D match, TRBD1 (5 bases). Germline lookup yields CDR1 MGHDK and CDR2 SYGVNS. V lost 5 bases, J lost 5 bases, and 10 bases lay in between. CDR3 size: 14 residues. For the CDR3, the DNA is TGTGCCAGCAGTTTCCGACAGCATAATTCACCCCTCCACTTT. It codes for CASSFRQHNSPLHF.

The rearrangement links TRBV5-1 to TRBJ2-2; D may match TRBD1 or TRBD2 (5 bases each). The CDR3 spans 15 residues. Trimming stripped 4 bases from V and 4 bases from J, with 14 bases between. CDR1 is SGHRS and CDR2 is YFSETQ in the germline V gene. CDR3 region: CASSPPRGPTGELFF. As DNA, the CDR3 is TGCGCCAGCAGCCCCCCGAGGGGACCCACCGGGGAGCTGTTTTTT.

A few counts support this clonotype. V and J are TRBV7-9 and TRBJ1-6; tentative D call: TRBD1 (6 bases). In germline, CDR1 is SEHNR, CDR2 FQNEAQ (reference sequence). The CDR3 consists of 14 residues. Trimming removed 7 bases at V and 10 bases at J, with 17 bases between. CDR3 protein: CASIPSGERSPLHF. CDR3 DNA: TGTGCCAGCATCCCTTCAGGGGAGAGATCACCCCTCCACTTT.

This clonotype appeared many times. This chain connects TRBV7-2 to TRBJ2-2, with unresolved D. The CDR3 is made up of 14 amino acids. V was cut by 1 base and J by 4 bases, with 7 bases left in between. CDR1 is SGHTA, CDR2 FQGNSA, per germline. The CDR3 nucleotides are TGTGCCAGCAGCTTAGGGCCCCTCACCGGGGAGCTGTTTTTT. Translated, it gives CASSLGPLTGELFF.

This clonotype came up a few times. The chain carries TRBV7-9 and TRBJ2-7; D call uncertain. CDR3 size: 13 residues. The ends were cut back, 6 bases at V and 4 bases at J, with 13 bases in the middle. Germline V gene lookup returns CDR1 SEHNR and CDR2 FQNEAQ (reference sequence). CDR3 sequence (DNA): TGTGCCAGCAGTTTCAGTTTTGCATACGAGCAGTACTTC. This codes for CASSFSFAYEQYF. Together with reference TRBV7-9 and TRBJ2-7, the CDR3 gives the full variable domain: DTGVSQNPRHKITKRGQNVTFRCDPISEHNRLYWYRQTLGQGPEFLTYFQNEAQLEKSRLLSDRFSAERPKGSFSTLEIQRTEQGDSAMYLCASSFSFAYEQYFGPGTRLTVT.

CDR3 coding DNA: TGTGCCAGCAGCTTACCAGGGATCTACGAGCAGTACTTC. Translation: CASSLPGIYEQYF. The genes are TRBV7-9 and TRBJ2-7; D possibly corresponds to TRBD1 (5 bases). The ends were cut back, 2 bases at V and 3 bases at J, with 8 bases in the middle. Germline V CDR1 and CDR2: SEHNR, FQNEAQ (reference sequence). The CDR3 is 13 amino acids.

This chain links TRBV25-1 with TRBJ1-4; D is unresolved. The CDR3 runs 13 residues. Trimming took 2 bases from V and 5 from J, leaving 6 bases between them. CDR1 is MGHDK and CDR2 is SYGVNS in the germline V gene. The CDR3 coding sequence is TGTGCCAGCAGTGAACTCGCGAATGAAAAACTGTTTTTT. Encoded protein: CASSELANEKLFF. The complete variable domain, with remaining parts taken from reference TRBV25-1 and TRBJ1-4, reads EADIYQTPRYLVIGTGKKITLECSQTMGHDKMYWYQQDPGMELHLIHYSYGVNSTEKGDLSSESTVSRIRTEHFPLTLESARPSHTSQYLCASSELANEKLFFGSGTQLSVL.

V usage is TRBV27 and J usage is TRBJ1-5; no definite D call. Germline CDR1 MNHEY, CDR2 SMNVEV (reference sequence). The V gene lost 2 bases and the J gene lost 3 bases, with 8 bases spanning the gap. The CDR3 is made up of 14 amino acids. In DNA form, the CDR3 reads TGTGCCAGCAGTTTAGAGGGAATCAATCAGCCCCAGCATTTT. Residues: CASSLEGINQPQHF.

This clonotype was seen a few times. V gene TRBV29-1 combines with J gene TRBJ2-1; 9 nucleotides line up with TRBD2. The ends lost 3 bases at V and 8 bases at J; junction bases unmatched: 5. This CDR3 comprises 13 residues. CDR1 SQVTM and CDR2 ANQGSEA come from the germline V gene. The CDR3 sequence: CSVDGTSLYEQFF. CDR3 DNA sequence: TGCAGCGTTGATGGGACTAGCTTATATGAGCAGTTCTTC.

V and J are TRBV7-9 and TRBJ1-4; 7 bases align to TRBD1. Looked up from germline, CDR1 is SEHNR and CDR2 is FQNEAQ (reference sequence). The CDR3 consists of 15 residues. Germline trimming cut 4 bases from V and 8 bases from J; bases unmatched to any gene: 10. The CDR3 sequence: CASSSPATGSEKLFF. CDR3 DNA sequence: TGTGCCAGCAGCTCCCCCGCGACAGGGTCGGAAAAACTGTTTTTT.

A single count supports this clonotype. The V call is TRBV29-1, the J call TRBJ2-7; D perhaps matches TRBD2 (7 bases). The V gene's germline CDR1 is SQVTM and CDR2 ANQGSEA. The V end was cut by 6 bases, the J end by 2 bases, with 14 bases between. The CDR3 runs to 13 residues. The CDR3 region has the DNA TGCAGCGTGCCCAGGGGAGGGACCTACGAGCAGTACTTC. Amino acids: CSVPRGGTYEQYF.

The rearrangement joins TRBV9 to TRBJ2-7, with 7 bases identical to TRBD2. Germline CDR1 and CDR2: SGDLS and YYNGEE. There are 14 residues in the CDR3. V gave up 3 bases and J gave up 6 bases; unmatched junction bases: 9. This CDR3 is CASSDSYGGIEQYF. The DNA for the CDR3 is TGTGCCAGCAGCGACTCGTACGGGGGGATCGAGCAGTACTTC.

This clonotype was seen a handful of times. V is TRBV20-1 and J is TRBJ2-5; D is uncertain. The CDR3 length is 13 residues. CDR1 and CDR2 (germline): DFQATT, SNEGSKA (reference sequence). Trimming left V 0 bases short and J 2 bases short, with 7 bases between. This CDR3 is CSAREAGQETQYF. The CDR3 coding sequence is TGCAGTGCTAGAGAGGCCGGTCAAGAGACCCAGTACTTC.

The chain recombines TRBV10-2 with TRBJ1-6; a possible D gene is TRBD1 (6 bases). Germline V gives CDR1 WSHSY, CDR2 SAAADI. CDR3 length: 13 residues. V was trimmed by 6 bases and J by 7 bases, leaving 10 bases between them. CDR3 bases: TGCGCCAGCAGAGGACAGTTCAATTCACCCCTCCACTTT. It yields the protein CASRGQFNSPLHF.